The clone carrying this T cell receptor beta chain was observed a single time. Its target is not known. Germline V gene sequence: CDR1 LNHDA, CDR2 SQIVND (reference sequence). The V gene lost 5 bases and the J gene lost 0 bases, with 14 bases spanning the gap. The CDR3 contains 16 residues. The table came from immunoSEQ multiplex PCR; TCRdb's copy has only in-frame clones and leaves some out. The sample holds tens of thousands of clones, 80% to 90% seen once. This record belongs to a study of lymphopenia after photon versus proton radiotherapy. Broader study findings: Relative stability marked proton patients; photon patients lost diversity and naive cells. Oligoclonal CD8+ Temra expansion after nadir drove photon patients' diversity drop. Authors raise, but do not show, better survival with proton therapy. Larger post-nadir TCR diversity loss correlated inversely with survival in deceased patients.

The sample consisted of peripheral blood, taken from a patient treated with photon-based radiotherapy. The V call is TRBV19, the J call TRBJ1-5, with a weak D call TRBD1 (5 bases). This TCR came from a man between 50 and 59 years old with gastric cancer. The CDR3 here is CASSVRDFHSNQPQHF. The CDR3 DNA reads TGTGCCAGTAGTGTCCGGGACTTTCATAGCAATCAGCCCCAGCATTTT.